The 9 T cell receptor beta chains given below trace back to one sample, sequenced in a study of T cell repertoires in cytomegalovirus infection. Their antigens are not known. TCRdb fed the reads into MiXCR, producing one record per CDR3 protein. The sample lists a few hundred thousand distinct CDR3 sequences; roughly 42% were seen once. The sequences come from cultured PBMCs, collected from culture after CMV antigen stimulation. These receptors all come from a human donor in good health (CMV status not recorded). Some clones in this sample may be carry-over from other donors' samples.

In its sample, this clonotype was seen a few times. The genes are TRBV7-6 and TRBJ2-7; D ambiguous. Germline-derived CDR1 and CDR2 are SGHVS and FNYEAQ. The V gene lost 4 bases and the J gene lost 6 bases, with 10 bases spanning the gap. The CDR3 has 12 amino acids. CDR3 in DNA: TGTGCCAGCAGCTACGGATGGGGCGAGCAGTACTTC. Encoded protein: CASSYGWGEQYF. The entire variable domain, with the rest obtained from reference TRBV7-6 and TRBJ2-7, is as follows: GAGVSQSPRYKVTKRGQDVALRCDPISGHVSLYWYRQALGQGPEFLTYFNYEAQQDKSGLPNDRFSAERPEGSISTLTIQRTEQRDSAMYRCASSYGWGEQYFGPGTRLTVT.

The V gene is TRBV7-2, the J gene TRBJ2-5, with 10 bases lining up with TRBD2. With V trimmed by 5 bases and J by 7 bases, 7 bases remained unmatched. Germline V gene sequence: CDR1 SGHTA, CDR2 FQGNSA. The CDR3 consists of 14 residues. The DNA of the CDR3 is TGTGCCAGCAGCACCCAGCGGGGGGGCGGGACCCAGTACTTC. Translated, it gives CASSTQRGGGTQYF.

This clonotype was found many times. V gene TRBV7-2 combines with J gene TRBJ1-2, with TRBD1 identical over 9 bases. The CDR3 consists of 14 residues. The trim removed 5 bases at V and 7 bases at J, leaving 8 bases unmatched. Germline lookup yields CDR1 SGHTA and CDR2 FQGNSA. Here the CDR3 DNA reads TGTGCCAGCAGCCCCAGGACAGGGGTTGGTGGCTACACCTTC. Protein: CASSPRTGVGGYTF. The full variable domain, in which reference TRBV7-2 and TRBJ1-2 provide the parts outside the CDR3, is GAGVSQSPSNKVTEKGKDVELRCDPISGHTALYWYRQSLGQGLEFLIYFQGNSAPDKSGLPSDRFSAERTGGSVSTLTIQRTQQEDSAVYLCASSPRTGVGGYTFGSGTRLTVV.

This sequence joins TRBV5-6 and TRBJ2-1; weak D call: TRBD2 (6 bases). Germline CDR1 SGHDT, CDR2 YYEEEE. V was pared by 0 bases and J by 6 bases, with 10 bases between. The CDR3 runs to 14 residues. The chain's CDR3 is CASSLAGTPNEQFF. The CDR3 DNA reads TGTGCCAGCAGCTTGGCCGGGACTCCCAATGAGCAGTTCTTC.

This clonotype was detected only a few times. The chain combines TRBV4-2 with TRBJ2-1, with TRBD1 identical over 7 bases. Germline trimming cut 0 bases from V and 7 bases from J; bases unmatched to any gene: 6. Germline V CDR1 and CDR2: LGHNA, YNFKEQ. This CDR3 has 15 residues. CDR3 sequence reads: CASSQDAQGTNEQFF. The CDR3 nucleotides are TGTGCCAGCAGCCAAGATGCACAGGGGACGAATGAGCAGTTCTTC.

The CDR3 nucleotides are TGTGCCAGCAGCTTAGGCCCCGGGGCGCAGTATTTT. Protein product: CASSLGPGAQYF. The J gene is TRBJ2-3, the V gene TRBV7-9; the D gene is possibly TRBD2 (5 bases). Per germline, CDR1 SEHNR and CDR2 FQNEAQ (reference sequence). Between the trimmed V and J ends, which lost 1 base and 10 bases, there was a span of 9 bases. This CDR3 has 12 amino acids.

The CDR3 nucleotides are TGTGCCAGCAGCCAAAGCACCGGGACAGCCCCGTTCTTC. Translation: CASSQSTGTAPFF. The gene calls are TRBV7-8 and TRBJ2-1, with 7 bases matching TRBD1. The junction had 13 bases not matched to a gene; V was cut back by 5 bases and J by 15 bases. Germline V gives CDR1 SGHVS, CDR2 FQNEAQ. This CDR3 region has 13 residues.

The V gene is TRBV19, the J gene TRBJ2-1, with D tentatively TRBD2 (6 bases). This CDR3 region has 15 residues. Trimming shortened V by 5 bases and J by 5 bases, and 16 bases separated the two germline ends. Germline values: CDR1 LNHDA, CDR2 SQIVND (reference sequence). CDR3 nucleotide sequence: TGTGCCAGTAGTTTCGCGACTAGAAGGAACAATGAGCAGTTCTTC. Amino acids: CASSFATRRNNEQFF.

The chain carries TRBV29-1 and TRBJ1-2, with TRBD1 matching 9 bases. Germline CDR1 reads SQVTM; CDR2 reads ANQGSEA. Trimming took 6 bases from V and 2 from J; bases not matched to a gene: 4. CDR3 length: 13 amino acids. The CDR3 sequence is CSVPGQGNYGYTF. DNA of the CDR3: TGCAGCGTCCCGGGACAGGGCAACTATGGCTACACCTTC.